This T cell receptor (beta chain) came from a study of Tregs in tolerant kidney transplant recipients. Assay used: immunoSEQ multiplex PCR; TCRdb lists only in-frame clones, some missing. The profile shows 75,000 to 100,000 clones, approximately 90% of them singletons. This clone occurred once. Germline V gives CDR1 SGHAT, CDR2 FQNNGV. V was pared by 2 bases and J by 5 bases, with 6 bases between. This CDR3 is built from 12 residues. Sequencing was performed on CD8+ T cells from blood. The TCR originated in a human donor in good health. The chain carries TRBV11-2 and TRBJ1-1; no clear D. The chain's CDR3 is CASSLLGTEAFF. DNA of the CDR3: TGTGCCAGCAGCTTACTGGGGACTGAAGCTTTCTTT.